This TCR beta chain stems from a study of T cells in localized non-small cell lung cancer. Study-level findings and limits: A median approximately 57 of the top 100 tumor clones appeared in adjacent lung.

Losses at the gene ends were 5 bases for V and 7 bases for J; bases not matched to a gene: 10. The CDR3 loop spans 15 amino acids. CDR1 is SGHNT, CDR2 YYREEE, per germline (reference sequence). Measured with immunoSEQ multiplex PCR; TCRdb has only the in-frame clones, and not every one. The sample has 20,000 to 25,000 clones, approximately 88% seen once. Comment on this clone: Its antigen is as yet unknown.

The sequences come from PBMCs, collected before any cancer treatment. This receptor was obtained from a man between 40 and 75 years old with stage II lung adenocarcinoma. V gene TRBV5-4 combines with J gene TRBJ2-7; TRBD2 agrees at 12 bases. The CDR3 nucleotides read TGTGCCAGCAGTGATCCGGGACTAGCGGGTCAAGAGCAGTACTTC. Its translation: CASSDPGLAGQEQYF.